The rows below give T cell receptor beta chains drawn from one sample of a study of T cell changes during pregnancy in multiple sclerosis. Clones were read by immunoSEQ multiplex PCR, and TCRdb kept only the in-frame ones, dropping some. The data hold 60,000 to 70,000 clones, with around nine tenths observed a single time. Sequenced material: peripheral blood, taken in the third trimester of pregnancy. These TCRs come from a female donor in good health, enrolled as a control in a pregnancy study. Each CDR3 is given with its conserved first and last residue. D genes are given only for firm matches. Expanded clones are given a class, and other clones once, few, many or no size at all.

CDR3	D	J	V	size
CASSLGLAVNNEQFF	TRBD2	TRBJ2-1	TRBV5-1	.
CASSHGRLAGGRNEQFF	TRBD2	TRBJ2-1	TRBV4-1	once
CASREAGSSYEQYF	.	TRBJ2-7	TRBV6-1	.
CASSLGDSLGLHGYTF	.	TRBJ1-2	TRBV7-9	.
CASQGDGGSGANVLTF	.	TRBJ2-6	TRBV4-2	.
CASSPRKTGTLEQYF	.	TRBJ2-7	TRBV4-2	.
CASSPRDSLPYGYTF	TRBD1	TRBJ1-2	TRBV6-5	.
CASSLYRRTNEKLFF	.	TRBJ1-4	TRBV27	.
CASSYSPAAGLGPGEKLFF	.	TRBJ1-4	TRBV5-8	.
CASSLLRLDSSNQPQHF	.	TRBJ1-5	TRBV7-8	.
CASGPEVSSEAFF	.	TRBJ1-1	TRBV9	.
CASSPRDTNYEQYF	.	TRBJ2-7	TRBV7-9	.
CASSQRHSPLHF	.	TRBJ1-6	TRBV28	.
CASSGTGLAGAVYNEQFF	TRBD2	TRBJ2-1	TRBV7-9	.
CASSLIPGSNYGYTF	.	TRBJ1-2	TRBV28	once
CASSPRGTGLVAKNIQYF	TRBD2	TRBJ2-4	TRBV7-2	.
CASSRGGRAYGYTF	.	TRBJ1-2	TRBV11-2	.
CASRGGASQYF	.	TRBJ2-4	TRBV2	.
CASTSGDGYTF	.	TRBJ1-2	TRBV7-3	.
CAISERPGQGTYEQYF	TRBD1	TRBJ2-7	TRBV10-3	few
CASSPGVTQYF	.	TRBJ2-5	TRBV14	.
CASSQDREIGNTIYF	.	TRBJ1-3	TRBV4-3	.
CASSAGTGIYEQYF	TRBD1	TRBJ2-7	TRBV18	.
CASSEIVGQPQHF	.	TRBJ1-5	TRBV6-1	.
CASSLEGRGPLNTEAFF	TRBD1	TRBJ1-1	TRBV5-6	.
CASSSPPLGYTQYF	.	TRBJ2-5	TRBV28	.
CASSLVGREQPQHF	.	TRBJ1-5	TRBV7-9	.
CASSLVLAGGTETQYF	TRBD2	TRBJ2-5	TRBV7-7	.
CASSLGTGRDYGYTF	.	TRBJ1-2	TRBV6-4	.
CASSLHGAGSYGYTF	.	TRBJ1-2	TRBV7-2	.
CASSESRGPPPYEQYF	.	TRBJ2-7	TRBV2	few
CASSVLSGGSSNYGYTF	.	TRBJ1-2	TRBV9	.
CASSPTGGAGNSPLHF	TRBD1	TRBJ1-6	TRBV7-2	.